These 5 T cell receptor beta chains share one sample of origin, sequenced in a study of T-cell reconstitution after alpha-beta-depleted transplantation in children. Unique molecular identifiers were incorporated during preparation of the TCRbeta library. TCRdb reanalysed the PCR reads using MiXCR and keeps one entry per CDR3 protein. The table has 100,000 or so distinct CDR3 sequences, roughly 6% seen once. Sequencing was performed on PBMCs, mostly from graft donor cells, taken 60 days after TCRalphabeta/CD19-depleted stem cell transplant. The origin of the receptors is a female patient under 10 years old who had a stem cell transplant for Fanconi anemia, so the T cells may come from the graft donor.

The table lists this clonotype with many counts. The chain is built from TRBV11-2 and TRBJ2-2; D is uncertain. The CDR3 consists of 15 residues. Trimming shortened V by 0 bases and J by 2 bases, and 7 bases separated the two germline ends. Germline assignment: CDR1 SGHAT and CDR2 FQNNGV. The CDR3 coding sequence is TGTGCCAGCAGCTTAGATCCACTTAACACCGGGGAGCTGTTTTTT. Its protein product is CASSLDPLNTGELFF.

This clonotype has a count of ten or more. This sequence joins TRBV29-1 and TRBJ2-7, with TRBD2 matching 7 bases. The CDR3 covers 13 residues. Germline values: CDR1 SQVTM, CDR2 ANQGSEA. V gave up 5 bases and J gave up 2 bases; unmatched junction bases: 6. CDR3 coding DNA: TGCAGCGTTCAAGCGGGAAGAACCTACGAGCAGTACTTC. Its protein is CSVQAGRTYEQYF.

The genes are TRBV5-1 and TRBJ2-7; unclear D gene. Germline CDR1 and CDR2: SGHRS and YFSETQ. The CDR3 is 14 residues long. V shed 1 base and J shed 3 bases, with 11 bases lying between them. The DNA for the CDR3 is TGCGCCAGCAGCTTGACAGTTGGGAACTACGAGCAGTACTTC. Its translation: CASSLTVGNYEQYF.

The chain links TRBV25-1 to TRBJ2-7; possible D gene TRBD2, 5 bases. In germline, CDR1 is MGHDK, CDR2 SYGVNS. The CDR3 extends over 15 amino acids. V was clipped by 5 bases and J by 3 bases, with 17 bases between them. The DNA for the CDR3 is TGTGCCAGCAGTCCCGATTTGCGGGTCGTCTACGAGCAGTACTTC. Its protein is CASSPDLRVVYEQYF.

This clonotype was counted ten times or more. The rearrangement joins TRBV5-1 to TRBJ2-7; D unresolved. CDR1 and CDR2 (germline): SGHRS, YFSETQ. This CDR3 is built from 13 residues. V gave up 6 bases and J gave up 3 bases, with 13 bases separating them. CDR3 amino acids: CASTLDGGYEQYF. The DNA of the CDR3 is TGCGCCAGCACCCTCGATGGCGGCTACGAGCAGTACTTC.